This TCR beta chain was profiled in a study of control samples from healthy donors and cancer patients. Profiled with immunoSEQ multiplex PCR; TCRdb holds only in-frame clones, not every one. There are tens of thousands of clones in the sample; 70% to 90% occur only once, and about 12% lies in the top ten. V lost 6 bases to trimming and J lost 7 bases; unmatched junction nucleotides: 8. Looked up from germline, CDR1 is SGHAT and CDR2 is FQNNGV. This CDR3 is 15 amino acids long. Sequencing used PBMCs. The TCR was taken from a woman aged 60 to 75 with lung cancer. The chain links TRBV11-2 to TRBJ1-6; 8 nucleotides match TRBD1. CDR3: CASRTQRQGNSPLHF. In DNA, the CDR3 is TGTGCCAGCAGAACCCAAAGACAGGGGAATTCACCCCTCCACTTT.